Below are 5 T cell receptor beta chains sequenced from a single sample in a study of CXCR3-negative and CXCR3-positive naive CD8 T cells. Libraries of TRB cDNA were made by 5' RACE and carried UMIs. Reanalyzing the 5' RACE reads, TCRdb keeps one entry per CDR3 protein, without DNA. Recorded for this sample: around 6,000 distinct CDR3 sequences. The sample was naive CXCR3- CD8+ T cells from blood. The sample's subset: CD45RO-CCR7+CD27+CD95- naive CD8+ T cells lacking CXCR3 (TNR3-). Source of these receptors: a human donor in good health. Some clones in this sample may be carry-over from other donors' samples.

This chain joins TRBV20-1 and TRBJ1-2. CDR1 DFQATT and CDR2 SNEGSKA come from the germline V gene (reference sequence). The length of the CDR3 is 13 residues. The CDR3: CSASSPVVGGYTF.

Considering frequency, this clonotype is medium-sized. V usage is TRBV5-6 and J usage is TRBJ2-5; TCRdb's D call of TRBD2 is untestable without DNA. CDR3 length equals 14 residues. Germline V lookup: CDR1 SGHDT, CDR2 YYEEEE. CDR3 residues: CASSLGELIETQYF.

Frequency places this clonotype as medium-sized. The CDR3 region is CASSPRHSGAKNIQYF. The chain carries TRBV14 and TRBJ2-4; the TRBD1 assignment by TCRdb is unverifiable without DNA. The CDR3 covers 16 residues. Germline values: CDR1 SGHDN, CDR2 FVKESK.

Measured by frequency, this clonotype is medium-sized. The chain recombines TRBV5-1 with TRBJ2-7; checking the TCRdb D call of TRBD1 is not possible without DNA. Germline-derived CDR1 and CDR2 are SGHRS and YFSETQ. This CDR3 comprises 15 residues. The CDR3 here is CASSSTPQRDYEQYF.

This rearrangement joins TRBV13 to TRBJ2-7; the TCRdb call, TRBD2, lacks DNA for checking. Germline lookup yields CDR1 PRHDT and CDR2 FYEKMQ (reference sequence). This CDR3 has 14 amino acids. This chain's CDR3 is CASSPRDFSYEQYF. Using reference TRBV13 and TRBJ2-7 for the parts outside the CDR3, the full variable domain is AAGVIQSPRHLIKEKRETATLKCYPIPRHDTVYWYQQGPGQDPQFLISFYEKMQSDKGSIPDRFSAQQFSDYHSELNMSSLELGDSALYFCASSPRDFSYEQYFGPGTRLTVT.